This TCR beta chain is drawn from a study of blood T cell repertoires in COVID-19 (dated by TCRdb to 2019 to 2021). Regarding the complete study: The collaborator samples originated in the United States, Italy and Spain and spanned the acute and convalescent phases of COVID-19. The material from the prospective study consisted of cDNA or gDNA derived from T cells, B-cell-depleted T cells, or PBMCs. A de-identified subject ID, COVID-19 status, age in years and sex were almost always included in the sample metadata. Subjects who had been exposed to COVID-19, were actively infected with it, or had recovered from it provided the deeply sampled blood TCRbeta repertoires that made up the dataset. Where HLA class I and class II types were available, the types were taken from metadata supplied by the sample provider, not from assay-based typing. Samples were obtained from the ongoing ImmuneRACE study (first 160 participants) and from over 1,000 subjects provided by 6 global collaborators. The repertoires were made available in a free public database intended to serve as a resource for research on the immune response to SARS-CoV-2.

This clone turned up a few times. It has no known antigen specificity. Within one base of it there is no much larger clone, and no base qualities were kept. V is clipped by 2 bases and J by 2 bases, and the sequence between their germline boundaries is 7 bases long. As encoded in the germline V gene, CDR1 is SGHTA while CDR2 is FQGNSA. Including the terminal cysteine and phenylalanine, the CDR3 comprises 13 residues. Only the CDR3 portion is preserved as DNA: 39 bases, with reading frame beginning at the first base. Overall study outcomes, separate from this receptor: How much clinical and demographic metadata was included differed by source and by participant, and the metadata was provided uncurated.

TCRbeta CDR3 regions were amplified from genomic DNA by means of the immunoSEQ Assay, a bias-controlled multiplex PCR. The study's processing was this. Nucleated cell counts per sample were estimated from amplification of reference gene primers within the assay. To quantify the absolute abundance of each unique TCRbeta CDR3 rearrangement, sequence reads were collapsed and filtered. Productive Simpson clonality was computed per sample as the square root of Simpson's diversity index over productive rearrangements. TCRdb took this table from immuneACCESS and kept in-frame rearrangements with V and J called. Such tables lack part of the clones; where checked against another copy, unresolved V genes explain under half of the gap, and the rest is unexplained. V, J and clone size were drawn from that table, and D and trimming were deduced from the DNA. This sample has some 100,000 clones in its table, and about 83% of those were observed once. The top ten constitute roughly 6.2% of the sample.

Whole blood was collected in K2EDTA tubes by collaborating institutions according to the institutions' own protocols. Collaborator samples were shipped for TCRbeta analysis as frozen whole blood, isolated PBMCs, or DNA extracted from either sample type. The sequenced sample was peripheral blood. The clonotype originates from a man in his 70s with acute or convalescent COVID-19. The chain employs TRBV7-2 and TRBJ2-7, with the D gene not confidently named. The CDR3 here reads CASSLTSTYEQYF. The nucleotide sequence is TGTGCCAGCAGCTTAACTTCCACCTACGAGCAGTACTTC.